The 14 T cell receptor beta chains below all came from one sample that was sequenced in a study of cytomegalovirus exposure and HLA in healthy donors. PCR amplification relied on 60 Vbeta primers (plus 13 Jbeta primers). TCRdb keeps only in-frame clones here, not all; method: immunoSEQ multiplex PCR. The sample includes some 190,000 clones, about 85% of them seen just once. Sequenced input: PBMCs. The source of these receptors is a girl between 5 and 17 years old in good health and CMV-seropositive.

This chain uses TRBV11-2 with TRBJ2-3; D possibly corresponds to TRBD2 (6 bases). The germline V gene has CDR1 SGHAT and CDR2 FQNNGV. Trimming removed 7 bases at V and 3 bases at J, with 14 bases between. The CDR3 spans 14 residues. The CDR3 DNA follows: TGTGCCAGCACCCTGGGCCGGGAGACAGATACGCAGTATTTT. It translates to CASTLGRETDTQYF. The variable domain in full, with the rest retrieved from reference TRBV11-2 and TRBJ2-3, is EAGVAQSPRYKIIEKRQSVAFWCNPISGHATLYWYQQILGQGPKLLIQFQNNGVVDDSQLPKDRFSAERLKGVDSTLKIQPAKLEDSAVYLCASTLGRETDTQYFGPGTRLTVL.

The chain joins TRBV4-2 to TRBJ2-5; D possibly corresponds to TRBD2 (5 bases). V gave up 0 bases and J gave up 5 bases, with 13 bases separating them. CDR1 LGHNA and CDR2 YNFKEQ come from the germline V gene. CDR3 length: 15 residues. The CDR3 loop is CASSQDTGGWETQYF. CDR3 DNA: TGTGCCAGCAGCCAAGATACCGGCGGGTGGGAGACCCAGTACTTC.

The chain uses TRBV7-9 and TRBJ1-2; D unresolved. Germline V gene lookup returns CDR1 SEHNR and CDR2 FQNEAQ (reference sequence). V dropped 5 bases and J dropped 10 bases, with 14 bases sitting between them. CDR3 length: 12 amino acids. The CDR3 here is CASSPNSGYYTF. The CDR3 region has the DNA TGTGCCAGCAGCCCAAACAGCGGATACTACACCTTC.

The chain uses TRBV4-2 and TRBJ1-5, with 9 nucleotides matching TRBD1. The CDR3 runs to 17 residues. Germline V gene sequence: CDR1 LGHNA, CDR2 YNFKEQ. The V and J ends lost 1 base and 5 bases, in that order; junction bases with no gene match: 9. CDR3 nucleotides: TGTGCCAGCAGCCAAGGGCCCCCCCGGACAGGGGATCAGCCCCAGCATTTT. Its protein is CASSQGPPRTGDQPQHF.

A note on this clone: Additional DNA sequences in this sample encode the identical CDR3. The CDR3 spells CAWTSGSYEQYF. The CDR3 coding sequence is TGTGCCTGGACTAGCGGGAGTTACGAGCAGTACTTC. The rearrangement uses TRBV30 and TRBJ2-7, with 10 bases matching TRBD2. The CDR3 loop spans 12 amino acids. CDR1 and CDR2 (germline): GTSNPN, SVGIG (reference sequence). The V segment lost 4 bases and the J segment 4 bases; nucleotides outside the gene matches: 1.

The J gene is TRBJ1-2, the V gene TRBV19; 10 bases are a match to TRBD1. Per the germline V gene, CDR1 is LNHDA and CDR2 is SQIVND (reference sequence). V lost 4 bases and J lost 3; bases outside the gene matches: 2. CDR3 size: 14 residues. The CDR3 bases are TGTGCCAGTAGTAGGGACAGGGGAGACTATGGCTACACCTTC. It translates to CASSRDRGDYGYTF.

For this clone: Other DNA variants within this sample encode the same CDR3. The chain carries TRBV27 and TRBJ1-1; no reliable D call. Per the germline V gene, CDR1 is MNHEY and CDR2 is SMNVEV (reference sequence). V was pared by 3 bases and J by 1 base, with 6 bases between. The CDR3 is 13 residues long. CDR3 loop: CASSLRENTEAFF. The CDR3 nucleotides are TGTGCCAGCAGTTTGAGGGAGAACACTGAAGCTTTCTTT.

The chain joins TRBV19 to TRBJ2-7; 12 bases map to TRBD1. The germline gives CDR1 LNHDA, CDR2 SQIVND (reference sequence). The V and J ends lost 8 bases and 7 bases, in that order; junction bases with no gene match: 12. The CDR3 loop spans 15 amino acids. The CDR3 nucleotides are TGTGCCAGTGGTTTTCCGGGACAGGGGGCCGGGGAGCAGTACTTC. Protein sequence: CASGFPGQGAGEQYF.

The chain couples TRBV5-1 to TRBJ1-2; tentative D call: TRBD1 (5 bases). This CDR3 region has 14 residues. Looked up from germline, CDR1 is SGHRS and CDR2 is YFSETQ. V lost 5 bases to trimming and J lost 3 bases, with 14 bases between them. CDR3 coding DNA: TGCGCCAGCAGGTACGCAGGGCTGGACTATGGCTACACCTTC. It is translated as CASRYAGLDYGYTF.

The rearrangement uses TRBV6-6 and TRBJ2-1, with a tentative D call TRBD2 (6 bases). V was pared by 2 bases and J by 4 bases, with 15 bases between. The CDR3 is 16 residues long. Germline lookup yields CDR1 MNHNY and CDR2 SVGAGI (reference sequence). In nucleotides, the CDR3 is TGTGCCAGCAGTTACGGGGCGGGGACTCCTTACAATGAGCAGTTCTTC. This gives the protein CASSYGAGTPYNEQFF.

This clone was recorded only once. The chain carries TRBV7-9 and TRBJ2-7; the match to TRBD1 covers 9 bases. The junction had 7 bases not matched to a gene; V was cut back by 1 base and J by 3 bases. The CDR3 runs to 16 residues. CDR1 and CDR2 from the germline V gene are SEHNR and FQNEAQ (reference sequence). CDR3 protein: CASSLGDRGISYEQYF. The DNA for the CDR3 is TGTGCCAGCAGCTTAGGAGACAGGGGGATTAGCTACGAGCAGTACTTC.

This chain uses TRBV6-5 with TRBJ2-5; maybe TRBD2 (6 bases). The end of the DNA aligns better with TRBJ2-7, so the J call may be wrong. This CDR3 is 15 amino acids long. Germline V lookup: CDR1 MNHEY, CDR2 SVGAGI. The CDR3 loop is CASSNGGWASYEQYF. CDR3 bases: TGTGCCAGCAGTAACGGAGGGTGGGCTTCCTACGAGCAGTACTTC.

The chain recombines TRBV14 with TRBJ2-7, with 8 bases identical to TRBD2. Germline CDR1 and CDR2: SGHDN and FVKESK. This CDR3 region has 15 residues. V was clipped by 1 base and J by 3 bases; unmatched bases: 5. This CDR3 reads CASSQGGSGNYEQYF. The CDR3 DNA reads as TGTGCCAGCAGCCAAGGTGGTAGCGGGAACTACGAGCAGTACTTC.

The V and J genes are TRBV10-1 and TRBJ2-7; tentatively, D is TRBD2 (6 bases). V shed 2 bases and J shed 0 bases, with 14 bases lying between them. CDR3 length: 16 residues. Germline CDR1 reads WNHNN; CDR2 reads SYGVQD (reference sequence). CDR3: CASSEAGTSSSYEQYF. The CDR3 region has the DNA TGCGCCAGCAGTGAGGCGGGGACCTCTAGCTCCTACGAGCAGTACTTC.